This is a list of T cell receptor beta chains from one sample in a study of tumor-infiltrating lymphocytes in primary liver carcinoma. Each CDR3 protein gets one entry after TCRdb re-called the multiplex PCR reads with MiXCR. In the table there are under 45,000 distinct CDR3 sequences, about 73% of which are singletons. The sequenced material came from liver tumor tissue from sampling region 2. The receptor set was obtained from a man aged 35 to 55 with primary liver carcinoma and hepatitis B virus infection. Each CDR3 is given with its conserved first and last residue. D genes are given only for firm matches. Expanded clones are given a class, and other clones once, few, many or no size at all.

TRBJ2-7,medium-sized,-,TRBV6-5,TGTGCCAGCAGTTACGACATTAGCTCCTACGAGCAGTACTTC,CASSYDISSYEQYF
TRBJ2-2,once,-,TRBV29-1,TGCAGCGTTGCACAAAAACCGGCCGGGATGCTGTTTTTT,CSVAQKPAGMLFF
TRBJ2-1,many,-,TRBV5-1,TGCGCCAGCAGCCCCGGGACAACCGCGAGGGATGAGCAGTTCTTC,CASSPGTTARDEQFF
TRBJ2-1,-,-,TRBV4-1,TGCGCCAGCAGCCCAGTTGGGAGAGGCGGCAATGAGCGGTTCTTC,CASSPVGRGGNERFF
TRBJ1-2,-,-,TRBV6-5,TGTGCCAGCAGCCCACCGGGTACCGCTAACTATGGCTACACCTTC,CASSPPGTANYGYTF
TRBJ2-7,many,TRBD2,TRBV7-6,TGTGCCAGCAGCTTAGCGGTGACTAGCGGGAGCCCCTACGAGCAGTACTTC,CASSLAVTSGSPYEQYF
TRBJ2-1,-,TRBD2,TRBV12-3/TRBV12-4,TGTGCCTGCAGTCTCCCCCTACTAGCGGGTTCCTACAATGAGCAGTTCTTC,CACSLPLLAGSYNEQFF
TRBJ2-1,-,TRBD2,TRBV14,TGTGCCAACAGCCAAGATCTCCGGACTAGCGGGAGAAATGGGCAGTTCTTC,CANSQDLRTSGRNGQFF
TRBJ2-1,-,TRBD1,TRBV5-1,TGTGCCAGCAGCTTCTACAGGGGCGAGCAGTTCTTC,CASSFYRGEQFF
TRBJ2-3,once,TRBD1,TRBV6-5,TGCGCCAGCAGAACCGCAAAGACAGGGTTAGATACGCAGTATTTT,CASRTAKTGLDTQYF
TRBJ2-5,many,-,TRBV19,TGTGCCAGTCGACAGGCTGGGGAGACCCAGTACTTC,CASRQAGETQYF
TRBJ1-5,-,-,TRBV11-2,TGTGCCATCAGCCTAAAAGGAGGACTGACGAATCAGCCTCAGCATTTT,CAISLKGGLTNQPQHF
TRBJ2-3,once,TRBD1,TRBV28,TGTGGCAGCAGCTACGACAGGGTGCAGCAGCAGGATACACAGTATTTT,CGSSYDRVQQQDTQYF
TRBJ2-3,-,-,TRBV6-5,TGTGCCAGCAGTCTCCAGAGTACAGGTGCGCAGTATTTT,CASSLQSTGAQYF
TRBJ2-3,-,TRBD2,TRBV11-2,TGTGCCAGCAGCTCGGGACTAGCGGGAGTATTGTATACGCAGTATTTT,CASSSGLAGVLYTQYF
TRBJ2-6,-,-,TRBV28,TGTGCCAGCACCCCCCGGGAATTTTCTGGGACCAACGTTCTGACTTTC,CASTPREFSGTNVLTF
TRBJ2-1,few,-,TRBV18,TGTGCCAGCTCACCGAACCTCTTGGGGCAGTTCTTC,CASSPNLLGQFF
TRBJ2-5,few,-,TRBV20-1,TGCAGTGCTAGAGATTCGACTTTGGGGGAGGCCCAGTACTTC,CSARDSTLGEAQYF
TRBJ2-2,-,TRBD2,TRBV12-3/TRBV12-4,TGTACCAGCAGTTTGATAGCGGGGGGTACCGGGGAGCTGTTTTTT,CTSSLIAGGTGELFF
TRBJ2-5,once,-,TRBV6-6,TGTGCCAGCAGGGGGGTATCCCAGTACCATGAGACCCAGTACTTC,CASRGVSQYHETQYF
TRBJ1-2,-,-,TRBV4-3,TGCGCAAGCAGCCAAGGGAGGGGATCTAACTATGACTACACCTTC,CASSQGRGSNYDYTF
TRBJ1-1,-,TRBD1,TRBV12-3/TRBV12-4,TGTGCCAGCAGTCCGGGGACAGGGGACACTGAAGCTTTCTTT,CASSPGTGDTEAFF
TRBJ2-3,-,TRBD2,TRBV5-6,TGTGCCGGCAGCTTGCGGGGGGCAACAGATACGCAGTATTTT,CAGSLRGATDTQYF
TRBJ2-7,many,TRBD2,TRBV19,TGTGCCAGTAGTTATCAAGCGGGAACCTACGAGCAGTACTTC,CASSYQAGTYEQYF
TRBJ2-3,-,-,TRBV30,TGTACCTGGACTCCTACCACAGATACGCAGTATTTT,CTWTPTTDTQYF
TRBJ1-6,-,-,TRBV30,TGTGCCTGGAGTCTGACGAGACCCTGGCCACCCCTCCACTTT,CAWSLTRPWPPLHF
TRBJ1-5,-,-,TRBV5-6,TGTGACAGCAGCTTTGGGCCGGATCAGTCCCAGCACTTT,CDSSFGPDQSQHF
TRBJ2-2,-,-,TRBV6-2/TRBV6-3,TGTGGCAGCAGCTCATACACAGGGGAGCTGTTTTTT,CGSSSYTGELFF
TRBJ1-2,-,TRBD1,TRBV6-5,TGTGCCAGCAGTTATCAACAGGGGCGGGTCGGTGGCTACATCTTC,CASSYQQGRVGGYIF
TRBJ1-4,-,TRBD1,TRBV20-1,TGCAGTGCTAGAGATCCCCAGGGGGGAGGAGGAGAAAAACTGTTTTTT,CSARDPQGGGGEKLFF
TRBJ2-1,few,-,TRBV12-3/TRBV12-4,TGTGCCAGCAGTGGGCCCCGGTGGACCCCCCCGGATGAGCAGTTGTTC,CASSGPRWTPPDEQLF
TRBJ2-1,-,-,TRBV4-3,TGCGCCAGCAGCCGCTCAGGCGGGAAGGCCAACAATGAGCAGTTCTTC,CASSRSGGKANNEQFF
TRBJ2-1,-,-,TRBV11-3,TGTGCCTGCAGCTTAAATGGCAGTGAGCAGTTCTTC,CACSLNGSEQFF
TRBJ2-3,-,-,TRBV30,TGTGCTTGGAGCAGGAAAGACGGAGATACGCAGTATTTT,CAWSRKDGDTQYF
TRBJ2-7,many,-,TRBV5-6,TGTGCCAGCAGCTTGAACGAGCAGTACTTC,CASSLNEQYF
TRBJ2-7,-,-,TRBV12-3/TRBV12-4,TGTACCAGCAGTTCAAACTATGAGCAGTACTTC,CTSSSNYEQYF
TRBJ1-1,-,-,TRBV29-1,TGCAGCGTGCGGGGTGGGCACCTTGGAGCTTTCTTT,CSVRGGHLGAFF
TRBJ1-5,-,TRBD1,TRBV6-2/TRBV6-3,TGCGCCAACAGTCCCCACAGGGGTCTGTGGGATCAGCCCCAGCATTTT,CANSPHRGLWDQPQHF
TRBJ2-7,-,-,TRBV4-3,TGCGCCAGTAGCCAGGGATCGGGAGAGCAGTACTTC,CASSQGSGEQYF
TRBJ1-2,many,-,TRBV6-1,TGTGCCAGCAGTGAACGAGGGCCTTATGGCTACACCTTC,CASSERGPYGYTF